This T cell receptor beta chain was sequenced in a study of blood T cell repertoires in COVID-19. Study at large: The samples span acute and convalescent COVID-19 from the United States, Italy and Spain.

As processed by the authors: How many nucleated cells were present was estimated from reference gene primer amplification. Assay: immunoSEQ multiplex PCR; the TCRdb copy retains only in-frame clones and omits some. D and trimming come from the DNA, and the V and J calls and clone size come from that table. The table lists 180,000 or so clones, about 88% of them singletons, with less than 1% in the top ten. Sequenced: peripheral blood. The sequence derives from a man between 18 and 35 years old with acute or convalescent COVID-19.

In DNA form, the CDR3 reads TGCGCCAGCAGCAGTAACGCGGTGAACACTGAAGCTTTCTTT. Translated: CASSSNAVNTEAFF. The chain uses TRBV5-1 and TRBJ1-1; D is unclear. This CDR3 has 14 amino acids. Germline V lookup: CDR1 SGHRS, CDR2 YFSETQ. Deletions cut 4 bases from V and 0 bases from J, with 10 bases between.